This section outlines one T cell receptor beta chain sequence together with its context. The length of the CDR3 is 14 residues. Germline CDR1 is SGHRS and CDR2 is YFSETQ. V shed 4 bases and J shed 10 bases, with 15 bases lying between them. Seattle researchers signed up patients amid active infection and tracked them longitudinally. The sample belongs to a study of blood T cell repertoires in COVID-19. Turning to the study itself: PBMCs, B-cell-depleted T cells, or T cells were the source of the cDNA or gDNA that made up the material.

The assay was immunoSEQ multiplex PCR, and TCRdb's table has in-frame clones only and misses some. Of hundreds of thousands of clones in the sample, about 91% are singletons; the top ten hold roughly 13%. Material for sequencing was peripheral blood. This rearrangement joins TRBV5-1 to TRBJ1-6; TRBD1 is a possible D gene (5 bases). The TCR comes from a woman between 45 and 60 years old with COVID-19, enrolled during active disease. The CDR3 protein is CASSDGQRGSPLHF. The CDR3 nucleotides are TGCGCCAGCAGCGACGGACAAAGAGGATCACCCCTCCACTTT.